The entry below describes one T cell receptor beta chain. The entry originates in a study of immune characterization of retroperitoneal liposarcoma. The ends were cut back, 5 bases at V and 10 bases at J, with 15 bases in the middle. The germline gives CDR1 SGHVS, CDR2 FNYEAQ. CDR3 length equals 14 residues. TCRdb itself ran the PCR reads through MiXCR, one entry per CDR3 protein. The sample comprises 9,000 to 13,000 distinct CDR3 sequences, around 26% of which are singletons, and about 8% rests with the top ten. The receptor was derived from a male donor with retroperitoneal liposarcoma. Sequenced material: tumor tissue. The J gene is TRBJ1-6, the V gene TRBV7-6, with D perhaps matching TRBD1 (6 bases). In nucleotides, the CDR3 is TGTGCCAGCAGCGGTGGGCAGGGGAGGTCACCCCTCCACTTT. Amino acids: CASSGGQGRSPLHF.